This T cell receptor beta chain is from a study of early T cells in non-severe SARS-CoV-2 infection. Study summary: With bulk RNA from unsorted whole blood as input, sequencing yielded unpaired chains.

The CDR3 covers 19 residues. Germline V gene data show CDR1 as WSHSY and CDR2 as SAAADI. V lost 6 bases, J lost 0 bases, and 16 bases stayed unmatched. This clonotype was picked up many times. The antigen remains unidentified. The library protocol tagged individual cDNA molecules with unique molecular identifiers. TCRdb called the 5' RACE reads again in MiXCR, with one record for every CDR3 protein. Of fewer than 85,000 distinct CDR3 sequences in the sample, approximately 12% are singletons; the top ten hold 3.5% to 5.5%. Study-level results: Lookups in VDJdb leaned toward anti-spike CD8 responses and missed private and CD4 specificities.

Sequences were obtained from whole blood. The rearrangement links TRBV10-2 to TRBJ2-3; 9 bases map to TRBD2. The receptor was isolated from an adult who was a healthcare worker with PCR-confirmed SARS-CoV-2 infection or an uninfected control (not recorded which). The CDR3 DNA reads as TGCGCCAGCAGAGGAGTTCCGGGACTAGCACCTACTAGCACAGATACGCAGTATTTT. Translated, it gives CASRGVPGLAPTSTDTQYF.